This T cell receptor (beta chain) was captured by sequencing in a study of EBV T-cell therapy then PD-1 blockade in nasopharyngeal carcinoma. Time point defined: 266 days after commencement of treatment, after nivolumab therapy. Stated treatment: AdE1-LMPpoly-expanded autologous EBV-specific T-cell therapy followed by anti-PD-1 nivolumab. The CDR3 runs to 15 residues. The V gene end was trimmed by 7 bases and the J gene end by 9 bases; junction bases not matched to a gene: 14. Germline CDR1 is SGHDN and CDR2 is FVKESK. This clone was counted once. Its antigen is unidentified. Clones were sequenced by immunoSEQ multiplex PCR, and TCRdb holds only the in-frame ones, with some missing. The table records around 20,000 clones, around 80% of them present only once.

This sample comprised CD8+ T cells from blood, obtained at day 266 from a patient whose treatment included autologous EBV-specific T cells and nivolumab. This TCR came from a man aged 35 to 55 with nasopharyngeal carcinoma. V gene TRBV14 combines with J gene TRBJ2-1; TRBD2 matches at 8 bases. The CDR3 loop is CASTFTGTSSTEQFF. Here the CDR3 DNA reads TGTGCCAGCACATTCACCGGGACTAGTTCTACTGAGCAGTTCTTC.